In this sample, the clone carrying this T cell receptor (beta chain) turned up a few times. Its target is not known. V lost 3 bases and J lost 7, with 7 bases in between. This CDR3 contains 12 residues. This record comes from a study of T-cell reconstitution after alpha-beta-depleted transplantation in children. Study-wide points: Day-60 TCRbeta diversity that was high in some patients was derived from surviving recipient T cells and thymic progenitors. About two months after transplant, alpha-beta T cells reportedly came from several hundred expanded graft clones. Counts and diversity of T cells one year after transplant came mostly from newly produced T cells.

The TCRbeta library was prepared with unique molecular identifiers. TCRdb reprocessed the PCR reads with MiXCR, giving one entry per CDR3 protein. The repertoire holds about 980,000 distinct CDR3 sequences, with about 29% as singletons. Source: PBMCs, mostly from graft donor cells, taken 360 days after TCRalphabeta/CD19-depleted stem cell transplant. The J gene is TRBJ2-1, the V gene TRBV12-3 or TRBV12-4; D not certain. The receptor was isolated from a boy under three years old who had a stem cell transplant for SCID, so the T cells may come from the graft donor. The CDR3 DNA follows: TGTGCCAGCAGTTTTATCAGGAATGAGCAGTTCTTC. This codes for CASSFIRNEQFF.